This T cell receptor (beta chain) derives from a study of blood T cell repertoires in COVID-19. Across the study: Sources were T cells, B-cell-depleted T cells, or PBMCs; the material itself was cDNA or gDNA.

Donors were grouped by their self-reported clinical history. Per germline, CDR1 LNHDA and CDR2 SQIVND (reference sequence). Trimming took off 7 bases at V and 2 bases at J, with 12 bases between the two ends. This CDR3 is 13 amino acids long. Authors' processing steps: Reference gene primer amplification gave nucleated cell count estimates. Assay: immunoSEQ multiplex PCR; the TCRdb copy retains only in-frame clones and omits some. The DNA gave D and trimming, while V, J and clone size come from that table. The sample has roughly 150,000 clones, roughly 83% seen once. The clonotype comes from a man aged 70-80 years who had been exposed to COVID-19. The sequencing sample was made of PBMCs or T cells enriched from blood (not recorded which). The V call is TRBV19, the J call TRBJ2-7, with D perhaps TRBD2 (6 bases). The CDR3, as DNA: TGTGCCAGTATTGCGGGGCTCCCCTACGAGCAGTACTTC. It specifies CASIAGLPYEQYF.